This paragraph covers one T cell receptor (beta chain) sequence. The protocol was immunoSEQ multiplex PCR, while the TCRdb copy is restricted to in-frame clones and leaves out a portion. The repertoire includes about 94,000 clones, about 93% of them detected once, and less than 2% sits in the top ten. CDR3 length: 17 residues. CDR1 is SEHNR, CDR2 FQNEAQ, per germline (reference sequence). V dropped 1 base and J dropped 5 bases, with 20 bases sitting between them. Documented time point: cycle 4 day 1 (C4D1), after more than five weeks of nivolumab. Following autologous stem cell transplantation, relapse occurred in every patient, and exposure to brentuximab vedotin varied. This sample stems from a study of PD-1 blockade in classical Hodgkin lymphoma.

V and J are TRBV7-9 and TRBJ1-1; tentatively, D is TRBD1 (5 bases). Sequencing used peripheral blood mononuclear cells (PBMCs), obtained before the fourth cycle of nivolumab. The TCR was taken from a human donor with classical Hodgkin lymphoma. CDR3 coding DNA: TGTGCCAGCAGCTTAGTCGGGTCTGGGACCCGAGGGACTGAAGCTTTCTTT. Amino acids: CASSLVGSGTRGTEAFF.